The clone carrying this T cell receptor beta chain appeared once. Assembly of TCR beta libraries relied on iRepertoire HTBI primers together with Arm-PCR of CDR3 regions. In TCRdb, the multiplex PCR reads were re-called with MiXCR into one record per CDR3 protein. The table lists approximately 480,000 distinct CDR3 sequences, 16% of them singletons. Specified time point: newly diagnosed GD, antithyroid drugs for less than 3 months. With RNA extracted from PBMCs as input, the TCR library was made. This entry is derived from a study of regulatory T cells in long-lasting Graves disease. This CDR3 has 15 residues. Trimming removed 6 bases from V and 4 bases from J, with 16 bases in between. CDR1 is SNHLY, CDR2 FYNNEI, per germline. These sequences were also reported in another study, on T cells in Graves' hyperthyroidism and ophthalmopathy. That paper notes: Graves' hyperthyroidism without ophthalmopathy progression within 18 months was termed stable.

The specimen was peripheral blood mononuclear cells (PBMCs), collected at new diagnosis, from a patient treated with antithyroid drugs. The clonotype originates from a man between 40 and 49 years old with Graves disease. The chain employs TRBV2 and TRBJ1-5; possible D gene TRBD1, 6 bases. CDR3 amino acids: CASREWDTRNQPQHF. The CDR3 DNA reads as TGTGCCAGCAGGGAGTGGGACACTCGAAATCAGCCCCAGCATTTT.